This T cell receptor beta chain was documented in a study of control samples from healthy donors and cancer patients. Trimming removed 2 bases from V and 2 bases from J, with 16 bases in between. Germline lookup yields CDR1 MNHNS and CDR2 SASEGT. The CDR3 consists of 17 residues. Assay used: immunoSEQ multiplex PCR; TCRdb lists only in-frame clones, some missing. The sample lists approximately 150,000 clones, about nine tenths seen once, with 3% to 4% in the top ten. Sequenced: blood. This clonotype was sampled from a man aged 25 to 45 in good health. This chain uses TRBV6-1 with TRBJ1-5; D unresolved. Here the CDR3 reads CASSETVRAMGNQPQHF. Written as DNA, the CDR3 is TGTGCCAGCAGTGAAACAGTGAGGGCGATGGGCAATCAGCCCCAGCATTTT.